The 22 T cell receptor beta chains below all came from one sample that was sequenced in a study of blood T cell repertoires in COVID-19. Sequenced by immunoSEQ multiplex PCR; TCRdb stores in-frame clones only, minus some. Found here are some 180,000 clones, around 90% of them singletons; the top ten hold 2% to 3%. Sequencing was carried out using peripheral blood. Every receptor here comes from a woman older than 75 with COVID-19, enrolled during active disease.

As DNA, the CDR3 is TGTGCCAGCAGAGGACTAGCGGGACTACTAAGCTCCTACAATGAGCAGTTCTTC. This gives the protein CASRGLAGLLSSYNEQFF. This sequence joins TRBV28 and TRBJ2-1; 12 nucleotides match TRBD2. The junction had 9 bases not matched to a gene; V was cut back by 6 bases and J by 0 bases. CDR1 MDHEN and CDR2 SYDVKM come from the germline V gene. The CDR3 is made up of 18 amino acids.

In its sample, this clone was seen once. The J gene is TRBJ1-1, the V gene TRBV28; TRBD1 matches at 7 bases. The CDR3 sequence is 13 residues long. Germline V lookup: CDR1 MDHEN, CDR2 SYDVKM. The junction had 13 bases not matched to a gene; V was cut back by 8 bases and J by 10 bases. CDR3 residues: CASRGTAPQGAFF. In DNA form, the CDR3 reads TGTGCCAGCCGAGGGACAGCTCCTCAGGGAGCTTTCTTT.

The V gene is TRBV9, the J gene TRBJ2-5; 8 bases match TRBD1. CDR1 SGDLS and CDR2 YYNGEE come from the germline V gene. There are 16 residues in the CDR3. After removal of 0 bases from V and 3 bases from J, the junction contained 7 bases not matched to a gene. CDR3 in DNA: TGTGCCAGCAGCGTAGAGAAGCGGACAGGGAAAGAGACCCAGTACTTC. Its protein product is CASSVEKRTGKETQYF.

The chain links TRBV5-4 to TRBJ2-3; 12 nucleotides line up with TRBD2. J was trimmed by 3 bases and V by 5 bases; bases with no gene match: 4. The CDR3 contains 15 residues. Germline CDR1 SGHNT, CDR2 YYREEE (reference sequence). The CDR3 DNA is TGTGCCAGCAGTTCCGGGACTAGCGGGACAGATACGCAGTATTTT. Its protein product is CASSSGTSGTDTQYF. Drawing the rest from reference TRBV5-4 and TRBJ2-3, the complete variable domain is ETGVTQSPTHLIKTRGQQVTLRCSSQSGHNTVSWYQQALGQGPQFIFQYYREEENGRGNFPPRFSGLQFPNYSSELNVNALELDDSALYLCASSSGTSGTDTQYFGPGTRLTVL.

CDR3: CASFPRGLAGARAYEQYF. The CDR3 DNA reads TGTGCCAGCTTCCCCCGGGGACTAGCGGGAGCCCGAGCCTACGAGCAGTACTTC. The chain recombines TRBV5-4 with TRBJ2-7, with 14 bases fitting TRBD2. This CDR3 contains 18 residues. Germline V gene lookup returns CDR1 SGHNT and CDR2 YYREEE (reference sequence). Germline trimming cut 7 bases from V and 2 bases from J; bases unmatched to any gene: 14.

V usage is TRBV10-3 and J usage is TRBJ2-1; D not resolved. The germline V and J ends were trimmed by 0 bases and 2 bases, with 5 bases remaining between them. From germline, CDR1 is ENHRY and CDR2 SYGVKD. This CDR3 region has 14 residues. The CDR3: CAISESGPYNEQFF. CDR3 in DNA: TGTGCCATCAGTGAGTCCGGTCCCTACAATGAGCAGTTCTTC.

This clone was detected once. The chain combines TRBV27 with TRBJ1-4, with D maybe TRBD1 (5 bases). This CDR3 has 14 residues. V lost 6 bases, J lost 7 bases, and 15 bases lay in between. Per the germline V gene, CDR1 is MNHEY and CDR2 is SMNVEV (reference sequence). DNA of the CDR3: TGTGCCAGCAGAACGACTGGGGGGACTGAAAAACTGTTTTTT. Its translation is CASRTTGGTEKLFF. Based on the CDR3 plus reference TRBV27 and TRBJ1-4, the full variable domain is EAQVTQNPRYLITVTGKKLTVTCSQNMNHEYMSWYRQDPGLGLRQIYYSMNVEVTDKGDVPEGYKVSRKEKRNFPLILESPSPNQTSLYFCASRTTGGTEKLFFGSGTQLSVL.

The CDR3 region is CASSLRGTYNEQFF. In nucleotides, the CDR3 is TGTGCCAGCAGCCTACGAGGAACCTACAATGAGCAGTTCTTC. This chain joins TRBV7-2 and TRBJ2-1, with no clear D. V was trimmed by 5 bases and J by 2 bases, leaving 10 bases between them. Per germline, CDR1 SGHTA and CDR2 FQGNSA. The CDR3 loop spans 14 amino acids.

This chain joins TRBV5-1 and TRBJ2-1; the match to TRBD1 covers 9 bases. Trimming removed 1 base from V and 6 bases from J; junction bases left unmatched: 8. In germline, CDR1 is SGHRS, CDR2 YFSETQ. This CDR3 spans 16 amino acids. The CDR3 DNA follows: TGCGCCAGCAGCTTGAGTATGGGACAGGGAGTCAATGAGCAGTTCTTC. It codes for CASSLSMGQGVNEQFF.

The rearrangement joins TRBV9 to TRBJ2-2; 8 bases match TRBD2. The CDR3 has 17 amino acids. The germline gives CDR1 SGDLS, CDR2 YYNGEE. Trimming at V came to 0 bases and at J to 0 bases, leaving 4 bases not matched to a gene. As DNA, the CDR3 is TGTGCCAGCAGCGTAGTTAGCGGGGCCTCGAACACCGGGGAGCTGTTTTTT. Translated: CASSVVSGASNTGELFF.

The chain has TRBV3-1 (or the pseudogene TRBV3-2) and TRBJ1-3, with D tentatively TRBD1 (6 bases). The V gene's germline CDR1 is LGHDT and CDR2 YNNKEL (reference sequence). The V gene lost 1 base and the J gene lost 0 bases, with 7 bases spanning the gap. The CDR3 is 15 residues long. The CDR3: CASSQVGGSGNTIYF. In DNA form, the CDR3 reads TGTGCCAGCAGCCAAGTAGGGGGCTCTGGAAACACCATATATTTT.

The V call is TRBV7-2, the J call TRBJ2-1; 8 nucleotides line up with TRBD1. The CDR3 is 15 amino acids. Germline CDR1 reads SGHTA; CDR2 reads FQGNSA. Trimming at V came to 5 bases and at J to 0 bases, leaving 3 bases not matched to a gene. The CDR3 sequence: CASSLGQGSYNEQFF. CDR3 in DNA: TGTGCCAGCAGCCTCGGACAGGGCTCCTACAATGAGCAGTTCTTC.

Of note for this clone: This CDR3 is also generated by other DNA sequences in the sample. The rearrangement joins TRBV12-3 or TRBV12-4 to TRBJ1-6; D call uncertain. V was cut by 1 base and J by 8 bases, with 6 bases left in between. The CDR3 runs 13 residues. The CDR3 loop reads CASSLGGDSPLHF. In DNA, the CDR3 is TGTGCCAGCAGTTTAGGGGGAGATTCACCCCTCCACTTT.

This clone has more than one count but fewer than ten. The chain is built from TRBV5-5 and TRBJ1-1; a possible D gene is TRBD1 (5 bases). Germline CDR1 and CDR2: SGHKS and YYEKEE (reference sequence). V lost 5 bases and J 2 bases, leaving 28 bases between the germline ends. This CDR3 region has 19 residues. The CDR3 protein is CASRTRQTVSNQRNTEAFF. CDR3 coding DNA: TGTGCCAGCAGGACCCGACAGACTGTAAGTAATCAGCGAAACACTGAAGCTTTCTTT.

The V call is TRBV5-8, the J call TRBJ1-1; 10 nucleotides match TRBD1. The CDR3 totals 16 residues. Germline CDR1 SGHTS, CDR2 YDEGEE. V shed 5 bases and J 5 bases; nucleotides not matched to a gene: 12. For the CDR3, the DNA is TGTGCCAGCAGAATCAGACAGGGGGCGGGAAATACTGAAGCTTTCTTT. Amino acid sequence: CASRIRQGAGNTEAFF.

The chain uses TRBV7-9 and TRBJ2-1, with D maybe TRBD2 (5 bases). Germline values: CDR1 SEHNR, CDR2 FQNEAQ (reference sequence). The CDR3 extends over 16 amino acids. V was pared by 1 base and J by 5 bases, with 15 bases between. The CDR3 region has the DNA TGTGCCAGCAGCTTAGTGGCCGGGATGGGGAACAATGAGCAGTTCTTC. As protein: CASSLVAGMGNNEQFF.

V usage is TRBV10-3 and J usage is TRBJ2-2; 14 nucleotides line up with TRBD2. This CDR3 is built from 19 residues. V trimming: 8 bases; J trimming: 0 bases; junction bases outside the gene matches: 11. Germline CDR1 and CDR2: ENHRY and SYGVKD. Here the CDR3 reads CAIESGTSGRRANTGELFF. For the CDR3, the DNA is TGTGCCATCGAGAGCGGGACTAGCGGGAGAAGGGCGAACACCGGGGAGCTGTTTTTT.

The chain couples TRBV28 to TRBJ1-2; 9 nucleotides agree with TRBD1. With 3 bases clipped from V and 4 bases from J, the junction kept 3 bases outside the gene matches. The CDR3 extends over 14 amino acids. The germline gives CDR1 MDHEN, CDR2 SYDVKM. The CDR3 loop is CASSLRQGVYGYTF. The DNA for the CDR3 is TGTGCCAGCAGTTTGCGACAGGGGGTCTATGGCTACACCTTC.

The V gene is TRBV3-1 (or the pseudogene TRBV3-2), the J gene TRBJ1-4, with 8 nucleotides matching TRBD1. The CDR3 is made up of 18 amino acids. J was trimmed by 4 bases and V by 2 bases; bases with no gene match: 12. CDR1 is LGHDT, CDR2 YNNKEL, per germline (reference sequence). The DNA of the CDR3 is TGTGCCAGCAGCCAAATTATCGTTCGTGGACAGGGTAATGAAAAACTGTTTTTT. Translation: CASSQIIVRGQGNEKLFF.

The chain employs TRBV19 and TRBJ1-1; no reliable D call. The germline gives CDR1 LNHDA, CDR2 SQIVND (reference sequence). The V end lost 3 bases, the J end lost 7 bases, and 12 bases lay between the germline ends. CDR3 length equals 13 residues. CDR3 amino acids: CASSIFAPGEAFF. The CDR3 coding sequence is TGTGCCAGTAGTATTTTTGCGCCGGGTGAAGCTTTCTTT.

The chain recombines TRBV3-1 (or the pseudogene TRBV3-2) with TRBJ2-1; D is perhaps TRBD2 (5 bases). This CDR3 has 14 amino acids. Trimming pared 3 bases from V and 3 bases from J, leaving 9 bases between. The germline V gene encodes CDR1 LGHDT and CDR2 YNNKEL (reference sequence). CDR3 coding DNA: TGTGCCAGCAGCCACAGCGGTAACTACAATGAGCAGTTCTTC. Its protein product is CASSHSGNYNEQFF.

CDR3 residues: CASSYPPQGNTQYF. CDR3 nucleotide sequence: TGTGCCAGCAGTTACCCCCCTCAGGGGAATACGCAGTATTTT. The J gene is TRBJ2-3, the V gene TRBV6-6; possibly TRBD1 for D (6 bases). There are 14 residues in the CDR3. Trimming removed 2 bases from V and 7 bases from J, with 13 bases in between. CDR1 is MNHNY, CDR2 SVGAGI, per germline (reference sequence).